Detailed here is one TCR beta chain. Its antigen specificity is not known. No base-level quality is on record; no much larger clone is a single base apart. Healthy HIV-negative adults with no recently reported acute infections or vaccinations were included as donors. Every donor was a Caucasian adult residing in Nashville, Tennessee, USA. Magnetic negative selection was used to enrich CD4+ T cells, after which naive cells were positively selected on CD45RA and the negative fraction became the memory subset. Blood was collected by leukapheresis, and PBMCs were isolated by Ficoll-Histopaque density gradient centrifugation and then cryopreserved in liquid nitrogen vapor phase. Purity and quantity of every magnetically sorted T cell population were checked by analytical flow cytometry. Genomic DNA was isolated from every sorted fraction and measured by UV absorbance on a Nanodrop 2000c. The sample originates from a study of shared clonotypes between healthy human individuals (dated by TCRdb to about 2020). At the level of the whole study: Two women and a few men aged 18 to 49 years were included in the cohort. To increase sequencing depth and limit assay-specific biases, TCR repertoire library preparation and sequencing were carried out by different laboratories using diverse techniques. For each donor, CD4 naive and CD4 memory were each given three plates, CD8 naive was given two plates, and CD8 memory was given one plate. The study deeply sequenced blood TCR repertoires of roughly five healthy adults to estimate repertoire size and the extent of clonotype sharing between individuals. Between about 0.8 and 9 billion PBMCs per donor were obtained by leukapheresis.

TCR CDR3 regions were amplified from genomic DNA by multiplex PCR using the deep immunoSEQ assay. Extracted genomic DNA from each cell subset was distributed evenly across all wells of several immunoSEQ 96-well plates, and each plate was treated as a replicate. For sorted subsets, about 220 ng of genomic DNA, equivalent to about 30,000 T cell genomes, went into each replicate PCR. Purified libraries were quantified with a Qubit 3.0 fluorometer, sized on a Bioanalyzer 2100, and re-quantified with the KAPA Library Quantification kit. A separate single-read 150-cycle Illumina NextSeq 550 flow cell was used to sequence each immunoSEQ 96-well plate. Under the source paper's analysis protocol: Because only junctional sequences without quality scores were contained in the immunoSEQ output, filtering matching that applied to full-length reads could not be performed. Sequences were annotated with PyIR, a Python wrapper for IgBLAST v1.9, using IMGT germline references to assign V/J genes and CDR3. Reads were removed for weak V/J assignments (E-value above 1e-6), missing CDR3, stop codons, out-of-frame junctions, or ambiguous translated residues. V3J clonotypes were defined by identical inferred V gene, J gene, and CDR3 amino acid sequence. The percentage overlap between two repertoires was calculated by dividing the number of shared unique clonotypes by the size of the smaller repertoire. RTK rarefaction, the Chao1 estimator, and Recon v2.1 estimates of unobserved clonotypes were used to assess repertoire richness. Generation probabilities were computed with OLGA for all TCRbeta clonotypes obtained by the gDNA method from a few donors. As stored in TCRdb, this immuneACCESS dataset retains in-frame rearrangements with V and J assigned. A fraction of the clones does not appear; measured against another copy, unresolved V genes explain less than half of the discrepancy, and the remainder lacks a known reason. That table is the source of V, J and clone size, and D and trimming were worked out from the DNA. For this sample there are hundreds of thousands of clones; more than 70% appear just once. The leading ten clones occupy around 1.7% of the sample.

What the research found in general, with its limitations: Roughly 5% of naive CD4, 3.5% of naive CD8, approximately 2% of memory CD4, and about 0.4% of memory CD8 clonotypes were shared across several donors. Rarefaction of sorted-subset datasets indicated incomplete sequencing despite the large sequencing depth. Compared with non-shared clonotypes, the clonotypes found in all four sorted-subset donors had higher generation probabilities. Estimated clonotype richness was generally larger for naive than for memory subsets. Based on pairwise subsampling, the degree of clonotype sharing among donors was expected to be affected by sequencing depth. Sampling was limited to blood, and TCR repertoires in tissue likely differ from TCR repertoires in blood. The small number of donors limited the genetic and exposure-history diversity represented.

The sequencing sample was made of memory CD4+ T cells sorted from blood. The cell subset or site tag for this specimen amounts to: CD45RA-negative fraction. This receptor was taken from a woman in her 30s in good health.

The CDR3 loop reads CASSPWGTGELFF. The DNA is as follows: TGCGCCAGCAGCCCCTGGGGGACCGGGGAGCTGTTTTTT. The chain is made from TRBV5-1 and TRBJ2-2; the D gene is tentatively TRBD1 or TRBD2, each matching 5 bases. The CDR3 measures 13 amino acids from cysteine to phenylalanine. Only CDR3 DNA remains: 39 bases, in frame from the first base. The germline ends are 9 bases apart after V is trimmed by 4 bases and J by 5 bases. Taken from the germline V gene, the CDR1 and CDR2 loops are SGHRS and YFSETQ.